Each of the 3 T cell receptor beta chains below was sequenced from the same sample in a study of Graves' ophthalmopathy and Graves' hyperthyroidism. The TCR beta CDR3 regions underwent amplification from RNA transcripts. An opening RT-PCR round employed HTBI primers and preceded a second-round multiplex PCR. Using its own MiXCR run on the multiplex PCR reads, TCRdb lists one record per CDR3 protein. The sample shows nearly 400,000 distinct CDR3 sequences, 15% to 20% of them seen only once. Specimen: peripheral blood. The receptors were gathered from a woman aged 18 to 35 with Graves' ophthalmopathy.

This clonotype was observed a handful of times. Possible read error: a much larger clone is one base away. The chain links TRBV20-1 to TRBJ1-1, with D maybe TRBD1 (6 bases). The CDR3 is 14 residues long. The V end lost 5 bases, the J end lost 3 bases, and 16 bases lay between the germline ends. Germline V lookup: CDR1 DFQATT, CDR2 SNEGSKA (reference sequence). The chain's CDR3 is CSAPGAGAHTEAFF. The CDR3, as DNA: TGCAGTGCTCCTGGGGCGGGGGCTCACACTGAAGCTTTCTTT.

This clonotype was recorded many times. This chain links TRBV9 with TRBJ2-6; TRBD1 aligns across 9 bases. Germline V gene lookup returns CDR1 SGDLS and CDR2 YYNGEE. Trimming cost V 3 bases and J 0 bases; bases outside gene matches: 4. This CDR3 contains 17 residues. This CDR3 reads CASSGTGVLSGANVLTF. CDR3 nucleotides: TGTGCCAGCAGCGGGACAGGGGTTCTCTCTGGGGCCAACGTCCTGACTTTC.

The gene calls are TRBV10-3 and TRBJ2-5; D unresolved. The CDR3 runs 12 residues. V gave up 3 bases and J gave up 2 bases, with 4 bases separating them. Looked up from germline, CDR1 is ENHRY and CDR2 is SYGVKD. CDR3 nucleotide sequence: TGTGCCATCAGTGAAAGGCAAGAGACCCAGTACTTC. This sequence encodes CAISERQETQYF.